The clone carrying this T cell receptor beta chain was seen a few times. Its antigen is undetermined. The primer mix had 60 Vbeta and 13 Jbeta primers. TCRdb keeps only in-frame clones here, not all; method: immunoSEQ multiplex PCR. This sample yields some 150,000 clones, of which more than 80% are seen a single time; 6.5% to 7.5% belongs to the top ten. These data are taken from a study of cytomegalovirus exposure and HLA in healthy donors. The study, taken as a whole, reports: The study found most TCR sequences rare, yet found some public TCRs in many donors.

The germline gives CDR1 SGHKS, CDR2 YYEKEE (reference sequence). J gave up 5 bases and V 0 bases, and 10 bases lay outside the gene matches. This CDR3 region has 16 residues. Sequenced material: PBMCs. The clonotype comes from a woman in her twenties or thirties in good health and CMV-seropositive. The gene calls are TRBV5-5 and TRBJ2-7; 8 bases align to TRBD1. This CDR3 is CASSLVSGQGTHEQYF. In nucleotides, the CDR3 is TGTGCCAGCAGCTTGGTCTCAGGACAGGGAACCCACGAGCAGTACTTC.